These 30 T cell receptor beta chains share one sample of origin, sequenced in a study of blood T cell repertoires in COVID-19. Repertoires were generated with immunoSEQ multiplex PCR, while TCRdb's copy carries only in-frame clones and drops some. Among under 350,000 clones listed, under 90% were seen once. Sample: peripheral blood. All receptors derive from a woman in her 30s with COVID-19, enrolled during active disease.

The CDR3 is CASGTLADEQFF. As DNA, the CDR3 is TGTGCCAGTGGAACACTAGCGGATGAGCAGTTCTTC. The chain is built from TRBV12-3 or TRBV12-4 and TRBJ2-1; 8 nucleotides align to TRBD2. The CDR3 extends over 12 amino acids. V trimming: 9 bases; J trimming: 8 bases; junction bases outside the gene matches: 6.

The V and J genes are TRBV28 and TRBJ2-7; 7 bases match TRBD2. From germline, CDR1 is MDHEN and CDR2 SYDVKM. The length of the CDR3 is 17 residues. Losses at the gene ends were 3 bases for V and 4 bases for J; bases not matched to a gene: 15. The CDR3 loop reads CASSFWAPEGGEYEQYV. As DNA, the CDR3 is TGTGCCAGCAGTTTTTGGGCTCCGGAGGGAGGGGAGTACGAGCAGTACGTC.

The chain couples TRBV7-7 to TRBJ2-1; 8 nucleotides match TRBD2. Per germline, CDR1 SSHAT and CDR2 FNYEAQ (reference sequence). The CDR3 runs to 15 residues. V shed 2 bases, J shed 5 bases, and the junction held 5 bases outside the gene matches. CDR3: CASSLTSGGHNEQFF. The CDR3 nucleotides are TGTGCCAGCAGCTTAACAAGCGGGGGCCACAATGAGCAGTTCTTC.

The rearrangement uses TRBV5-5 and TRBJ1-2; tentative D call: TRBD1 (5 bases). The CDR3 runs to 17 residues. CDR1 and CDR2 (germline): SGHKS, YYEKEE (reference sequence). V was trimmed by 7 bases and J by 5 bases, leaving 27 bases between them. CDR3 amino acids: CASGSIKQGGSLYGYTF. The CDR3 DNA is TGTGCCAGCGGGTCGATTAAGCAGGGAGGTTCCCTTTATGGCTACACCTTC.

In this sample, this clone turned up a few times. The CDR3 region has the DNA TGTGCCAGCAGAAAAGGACATAACACCGGGGAGCTGTTTTTT. This codes for CASRKGHNTGELFF. This chain joins TRBV5-5 and TRBJ2-2, with a possible D match to TRBD1 (5 bases). Looked up from germline, CDR1 is SGHKS and CDR2 is YYEKEE (reference sequence). The V end was cut by 5 bases, the J end by 2 bases, with 10 bases between. The CDR3 spans 14 residues.

This chain connects TRBV5-5 to TRBJ1-3; no clear D. The V end lost 0 bases, the J end lost 2 bases, and 9 bases lay between the germline ends. Germline CDR1 is SGHKS and CDR2 is YYEKEE (reference sequence). The CDR3 consists of 15 residues. CDR3 in amino acids: CASSLARGAGNTIYF. The DNA for the CDR3 is TGTGCCAGCAGCTTGGCCCGGGGTGCTGGAAACACCATATATTTT.

This clone was detected once. CDR3 sequence reads: CASTMSGANVLTF. In DNA form, the CDR3 reads TGTGCCAGCACCATGTCTGGGGCCAACGTCCTGACTTTC. The chain recombines TRBV11-2 with TRBJ2-6; D uncertain. Germline V gene data show CDR1 as SGHAT and CDR2 as FQNNGV. The CDR3 sequence is 13 residues long. The V and J ends lost 7 bases and 1 base respectively, with 5 bases between them.

The count of this clone is one. This chain connects TRBV2 to TRBJ2-7; 7 bases line up with TRBD2. This CDR3 spans 15 amino acids. In germline, CDR1 is SNHLY, CDR2 FYNNEI. The V gene end was trimmed by 6 bases and the J gene end by 0 bases; junction bases not matched to a gene: 8. The CDR3 DNA follows: TGTGCCAGCAGCCGGGGACTACCTAGCTCCTACGAGCAGTACGTC. This encodes CASSRGLPSSYEQYV.

The rearrangement links TRBV15 to TRBJ1-2; 11 nucleotides match TRBD1. CDR1 is LNHNV and CDR2 is YYDKDF in the germline V gene (reference sequence). The CDR3 contains 15 residues. With 1 base clipped from V and 8 bases from J, the junction kept 6 bases outside the gene matches. The CDR3 coding sequence is TGTGCCACCAGCAGAGGGACAGGGGGCGGGAGAGGCTACACCTTC. Translation: CATSRGTGGGRGYTF.

The rearrangement links TRBV2 to TRBJ2-5, with 10 bases fitting TRBD2. The CDR3 consists of 17 residues. V shed 4 bases and J 0 bases; nucleotides not matched to a gene: 8. CDR1 and CDR2 (germline): SNHLY, FYNNEI. CDR3 amino acids: CASSATSGAYYQETQYF. The CDR3 region has the DNA TGTGCCAGCAGTGCTACTAGCGGGGCCTACTACCAAGAGACCCAGTACTTC. Complete variable domain (other parts from reference TRBV2 and TRBJ2-5): EPEVTQTPSHQVTQMGQEVILRCVPISNHLYFYWYRQILGQKVEFLVSFYNNEISEKSEIFDDQFSVERPDGSNFTLKIRSTKLEDSAMYFCASSATSGAYYQETQYFGPGTRLLVL.

The chain links TRBV19 to TRBJ2-3, with TRBD2 identical over 8 bases. The junction had 9 bases not matched to a gene; V was cut back by 4 bases and J by 0 bases. Germline CDR1 and CDR2: LNHDA and SQIVND (reference sequence). CDR3 size: 17 residues. The CDR3 sequence: CASSTTLAGLSTDTQYF. CDR3 sequence (DNA): TGTGCCAGTAGTACAACCTTAGCGGGGCTGAGCACAGATACGCAGTATTTT. Complete variable domain (other parts from reference TRBV19 and TRBJ2-3): DGGITQSPKYLFRKEGQNVTLSCEQNLNHDAMYWYRQDPGQGLRLIYYSQIVNDFQKGDIAEGYSVSREKKESFPLTVTSAQKNPTAFYLCASSTTLAGLSTDTQYFGPGTRLTVL.

The gene calls are TRBV7-3 and TRBJ1-1; possibly TRBD1 for D (5 bases). V was pared by 2 bases and J by 5 bases, with 15 bases between. Per germline, CDR1 SGHTA and CDR2 FQGTGA. This CDR3 has 15 residues. In DNA form, the CDR3 reads TGTGCCAGCAGCTTAGATCCGGGGGTGGGAACTGAAGCTTTCTTT. It yields the protein CASSLDPGVGTEAFF.

The chain combines TRBV6-4 with TRBJ2-2, with TRBD1 matching 7 bases. Germline CDR1 and CDR2: MRHNA and SNTAGT. V gave up 8 bases and J gave up 1 base; unmatched junction bases: 1. This CDR3 has 13 residues. CDR3 residues: CASGTENTGELFF. The DNA for the CDR3 is TGTGCCAGCGGGACAGAGAACACCGGGGAGCTGTTTTTT.

The chain uses TRBV7-2 and TRBJ1-1; 8 bases agree with TRBD1. Losses at the gene ends were 5 bases for V and 4 bases for J; bases not matched to a gene: 12. CDR1 SGHTA and CDR2 FQGNSA come from the germline V gene. This CDR3 has 16 amino acids. This chain's CDR3 is CASSTFPRGRITEAFF. The CDR3 DNA reads as TGTGCCAGCAGCACCTTCCCCAGGGGGCGAATCACTGAAGCTTTCTTT.

CDR3 protein: CASSTGQGGYTF. In DNA form, the CDR3 reads TGTGCCAGCAGCACCGGACAGGGGGGCTACACCTTC. The chain joins TRBV13 to TRBJ1-2, with TRBD1 matching 9 bases. This CDR3 region has 12 residues. Germline V lookup: CDR1 PRHDT, CDR2 FYEKMQ (reference sequence). Trimming at V came to 5 bases and at J to 8 bases, leaving 3 bases not matched to a gene.

The chain couples TRBV28 to TRBJ2-2; D remains unclear. V gave up 10 bases and J gave up 3 bases, with 12 bases separating them. Germline V gene sequence: CDR1 MDHEN, CDR2 SYDVKM. The CDR3 is 13 residues long. The CDR3 DNA reads TGTGCCACCTTTGCCCCGGACACCGGGGAGCTGTTTTTT. Translation: CATFAPDTGELFF.

The rearrangement links TRBV10-3 to TRBJ1-2; possible D gene TRBD1, 5 bases. The V gene lost 2 bases and the J gene lost 6 bases, with 13 bases spanning the gap. The CDR3 covers 14 residues. Germline V gives CDR1 ENHRY, CDR2 SYGVKD. The DNA for the CDR3 is TGTGCCATCAGTGAGGCGGCAGGGAGGGATGGCTACACCTTC. It encodes CAISEAAGRDGYTF.

Comment on this clone: The sample holds other DNA sequences that translate to the same CDR3. This chain joins TRBV12-3 or TRBV12-4 and TRBJ1-5, with D maybe TRBD1 (5 bases). Trimming cost V 5 bases and J 4 bases, with 9 bases left between them. This CDR3 is 13 amino acids long. In DNA, the CDR3 is TGTGCCAGCAGTCCTGGGGGGAATCAGCCCCAGCATTTT. Translated: CASSPGGNQPQHF.

V gene TRBV20-1 combines with J gene TRBJ1-1; possibly TRBD1 for D (5 bases). The CDR3 spans 11 residues. Per germline, CDR1 DFQATT and CDR2 SNEGSKA (reference sequence). The germline V and J ends were trimmed by 3 bases and 7 bases, with 9 bases remaining between them. The CDR3 protein is CSASRGYEAFF. In DNA form, the CDR3 reads TGCAGTGCTAGCCGGGGGTATGAAGCTTTCTTT.

The V call is TRBV5-4, the J call TRBJ2-5, with TRBD1 as a possible D gene (5 bases). Trimming took 1 base from V and 5 from J, leaving 12 bases between them. The CDR3 runs to 14 residues. Germline CDR1 is SGHNT and CDR2 is YYREEE (reference sequence). DNA for the CDR3: TGTGCCAGCAGCTTGCGGTCACAGGAGGAGACCCAGTACTTC. Residues: CASSLRSQEETQYF.

This chain links TRBV28 with TRBJ1-2, with D tentatively TRBD1 (5 bases). The ends were cut back, 3 bases at V and 4 bases at J, with 9 bases in the middle. Per germline, CDR1 MDHEN and CDR2 SYDVKM. This CDR3 has 13 residues. DNA for the CDR3: TGTGCCAGCAGTTTGGCAGGGATCTATGGCTACACCTTC. Amino acids: CASSLAGIYGYTF.

This chain links TRBV19 with TRBJ2-6, with 9 bases lining up with TRBD1. Unmatched junction bases numbered 8, after V lost 7 bases and J lost 10 bases. The length of the CDR3 is 14 residues. Germline V gives CDR1 LNHDA, CDR2 SQIVND (reference sequence). Here the CDR3 reads CASIRDRASNVLTF. CDR3 DNA: TGTGCCAGTATCAGGGACAGGGCGTCAAACGTCCTGACTTTC.

The chain uses TRBV5-1 and TRBJ2-7, with TRBD2 identical over 8 bases. After removal of 3 bases from V and 2 bases from J, the junction contained 4 bases not matched to a gene. Germline V lookup: CDR1 SGHRS, CDR2 YFSETQ. This CDR3 comprises 14 residues. The CDR3 region has the DNA TGCGCCAGCAGCTACAGCGGGGGAACCTACGAGCAGTACTTC. Residues: CASSYSGGTYEQYF.

The J gene is TRBJ1-2, the V gene TRBV7-9; 11 bases match TRBD1. There are 15 residues in the CDR3. The ends lost 4 bases at V and 4 bases at J; junction bases unmatched: 5. In germline, CDR1 is SEHNR, CDR2 FQNEAQ (reference sequence). The CDR3 DNA follows: TGTGCCAGCAGCTACCCGGGACAGGGGGTCTATGGCTACACCTTC. Amino acid sequence: CASSYPGQGVYGYTF.

The CDR3 coding sequence is TGTGCCAGCTCACCCGGACTAGCGGGTTCCTACGAGCAGTACGTC. Residues: CASSPGLAGSYEQYV. The V gene is TRBV18, the J gene TRBJ2-7, with 11 positions matching TRBD2. The germline V gene has CDR1 KGHSH and CDR2 LQKENI. V lost 3 bases and J lost 1; bases outside the gene matches: 2. The CDR3 runs to 15 residues.

This clone was seen only once. This chain uses TRBV9 with TRBJ1-1; D call uncertain. With 4 bases removed from V and 3 bases from J, the gap between germline ends came to 13 bases. This CDR3 has 14 residues. Germline V lookup: CDR1 SGDLS, CDR2 YYNGEE. CDR3 coding DNA: TGTGCCAGCAGCCCCTCAACCACTCACACTGAAGCTTTCTTT. It codes for CASSPSTTHTEAFF.

The rearrangement joins TRBV5-1 to TRBJ2-3, with D perhaps matching TRBD2 (6 bases). The V gene's germline CDR1 is SGHRS and CDR2 YFSETQ. This CDR3 contains 16 residues. V lost 0 bases and J 2 bases, leaving 13 bases between the germline ends. In DNA form, the CDR3 reads TGCGCCAGCAGCTTGGCCGGAACTAGCAACACAGATACGCAGTATTTT. Amino acid sequence: CASSLAGTSNTDTQYF.

CDR3 bases: TGTGCCAGCACTATGGACAGGAAAGAGACCCAGTACTTC. Its protein product is CASTMDRKETQYF. The chain couples TRBV2 to TRBJ2-5, with 7 bases identical to TRBD1. The CDR3 is 13 amino acids. Germline V lookup: CDR1 SNHLY, CDR2 FYNNEI. Trimming cost V 7 bases and J 3 bases; bases outside gene matches: 5.

The chain carries TRBV5-4 and TRBJ2-7; 11 bases line up with TRBD2. This CDR3 spans 17 amino acids. Germline loops: CDR1 SGHNT, CDR2 YYREEE (reference sequence). The J segment lost 2 bases and the V segment lost 1 base, leaving 8 bases of the junction unmatched. The CDR3 is CASSLSTSGAKPYEQYF. The CDR3 DNA reads TGTGCCAGCAGCTTGTCGACTAGCGGGGCCAAACCCTACGAGCAGTACTTC. Variable domain in full (rest from reference TRBV5-4 and TRBJ2-7): ETGVTQSPTHLIKTRGQQVTLRCSSQSGHNTVSWYQQALGQGPQFIFQYYREEENGRGNFPPRFSGLQFPNYSSELNVNALELDDSALYLCASSLSTSGAKPYEQYFGPGTRLTVT.

The V call is TRBV2, the J call TRBJ1-1; D perhaps matches TRBD1 (5 bases). The CDR3 loop spans 12 amino acids. The V gene lost 6 bases and the J gene lost 8 bases, with 13 bases spanning the gap. Germline V gene sequence: CDR1 SNHLY, CDR2 FYNNEI. The CDR3 nucleotides read TGTGCCAGCAGGCCCCGGGGGTCAGAAGCTTTCTTT. This sequence encodes CASRPRGSEAFF.